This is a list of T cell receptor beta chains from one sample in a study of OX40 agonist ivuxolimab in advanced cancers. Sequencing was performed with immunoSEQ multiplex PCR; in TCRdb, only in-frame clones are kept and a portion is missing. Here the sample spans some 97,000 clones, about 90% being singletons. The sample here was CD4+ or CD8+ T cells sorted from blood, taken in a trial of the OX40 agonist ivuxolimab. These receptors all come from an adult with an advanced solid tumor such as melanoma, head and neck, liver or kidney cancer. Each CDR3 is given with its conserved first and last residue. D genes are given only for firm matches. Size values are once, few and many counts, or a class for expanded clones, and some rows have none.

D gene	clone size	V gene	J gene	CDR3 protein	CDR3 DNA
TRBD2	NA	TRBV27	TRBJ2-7	CASSSSGAYEQYF	TGTGCCAGCTCGTCTAGCGGGGCCTACGAGCAGTACTTC
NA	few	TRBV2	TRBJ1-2	CASRLGLSSGYTF	TGTGCCAGCAGACTAGGACTGAGCTCTGGCTACACCTTC
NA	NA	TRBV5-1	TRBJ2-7	CATQRDTLDEQYF	TGCGCCACCCAAAGGGACACCTTAGACGAGCAGTACTTC
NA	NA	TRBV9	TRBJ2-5	CASSGASKETQYF	TGTGCCAGCAGCGGAGCCTCTAAAGAGACCCAGTACTTC
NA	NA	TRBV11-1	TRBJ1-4	CASSLFRTGTRPTNEKLFF	TGTGCCAGCAGCTTATTCAGAACAGGGACCCGTCCAACTAATGAAAAACTGTTTTTT
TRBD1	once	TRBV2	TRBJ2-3	CAGQGGTDTQYF	TGTGCGGGACAGGGGGGCACAGATACGCAGTATTTT
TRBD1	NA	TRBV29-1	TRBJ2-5	CSVSNMGQGETQYF	TGCAGCGTTAGTAATATGGGACAGGGAGAGACCCAGTACTTC
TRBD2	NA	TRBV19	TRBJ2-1	CASSGTSPVSYNEQFF	TGTGCCAGTAGTGGGACTAGCCCCGTTTCCTACAATGAGCAGTTCTTC
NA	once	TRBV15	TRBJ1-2	CATSRDYEGTNYGYTF	TGTGCCACCAGCAGAGATTACGAGGGAACAAACTATGGCTACACCTTC
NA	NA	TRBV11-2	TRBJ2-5	CASSLNREQTQYF	TGTGCCAGCAGCTTGAACAGGGAACAGACCCAGTACTTC
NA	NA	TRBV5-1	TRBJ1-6	CASSLDTPTRSPLHF	TGCGCCAGCAGCTTGGACACCCCGACGCGTTCACCCCTCCACTTT
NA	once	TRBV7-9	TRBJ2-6	CASSSRGSGANVLTF	TGTGCCAGCAGCTCAAGGGGCTCTGGGGCCAACGTCCTGACTTTC
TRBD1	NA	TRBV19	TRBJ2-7	CASTGQYEQYF	TGTGCCAGTACGGGACAGTACGAGCAGTACTTC
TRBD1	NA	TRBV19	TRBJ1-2	CASSIVATGTGFYGYTF	TGTGCCAGTAGTATAGTCGCCACCGGGACAGGGTTTTATGGCTACACCTTC
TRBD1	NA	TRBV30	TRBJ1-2	CAWSVTGAIYGYTF	TGTGCCTGGAGTGTAACAGGGGCCATCTATGGCTACACCTTC
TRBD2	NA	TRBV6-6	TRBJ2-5	CASSYGSGRGETQYF	TGTGCCAGCAGTTACGGGAGCGGGAGGGGGGAGACCCAGTACTTC
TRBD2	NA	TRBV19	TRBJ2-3	CASSIDGGARDTQYF	TGTGCCAGTAGTATCGACGGGGGGGCCAGGGATACGCAGTATTTT
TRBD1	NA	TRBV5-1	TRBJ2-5	CASSLGPGQQETQYF	TGCGCCAGCAGCTTGGGACCGGGACAGCAAGAGACCCAGTACTTC
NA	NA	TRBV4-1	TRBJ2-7	CASSQGDSYEQYF	TGCGCCAGCAGCCAAGGAGATTCCTACGAGCAGTACTTC
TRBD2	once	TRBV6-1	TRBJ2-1	CATQAGGALVF	TGTGCCACCCAGGCCGGGGGGGCCTTGGTCTTC
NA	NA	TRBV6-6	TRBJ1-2	CASSYRGGDGYTF	TGTGCCAGCAGTTACCGGGGGGGCGATGGCTACACCTTC
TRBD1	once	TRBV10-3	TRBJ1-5	CAISESGGQINQPQHF	TGTGCCATCAGTGAGTCGGGGGGACAGATAAATCAGCCCCAGCATTTT
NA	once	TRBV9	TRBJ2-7	CASSPRDFPYEQYF	TGTGCCAGCAGCCCGAGGGATTTTCCCTACGAGCAGTACTTC
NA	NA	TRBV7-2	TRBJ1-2	CASSPSWRRGGYGYTF	TGTGCCAGCAGCCCCAGTTGGCGGCGGGGAGGCTATGGCTACACCTTC
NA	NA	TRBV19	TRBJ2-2	CASSKWGKDSSNTGELFF	TGTGCCAGTAGTAAGTGGGGAAAGGACTCCTCGAACACCGGGGAGCTGTTTTTT
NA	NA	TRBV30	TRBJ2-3	CAWSPTGGSADTQYF	TGTGCCTGGAGTCCTACTGGAGGGAGCGCAGATACGCAGTATTTT
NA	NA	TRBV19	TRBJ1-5	CASSLLSTRGTGQPQHF	TGTGCCAGTAGTCTTTTGTCGACACGGGGGACCGGTCAGCCCCAGCATTTT
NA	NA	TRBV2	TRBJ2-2	CASSVRTVNTGELFF	TGTGCCAGCAGTGTACGGACAGTGAACACCGGGGAGCTGTTTTTT
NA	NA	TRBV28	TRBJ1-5	CASSLGSRNQPQHF	TGTGCCAGCAGTTTAGGCAGCCGCAATCAGCCCCAGCATTTT
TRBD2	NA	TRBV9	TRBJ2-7	CASSVGVAGNYEQYF	TGTGCCAGCAGCGTAGGGGTAGCGGGGAACTACGAGCAGTACTTC
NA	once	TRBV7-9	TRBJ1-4	CASSLGGEKLFF	TGTGCCAGCAGCTTGGGAGGGGAAAAACTGTTTTTT
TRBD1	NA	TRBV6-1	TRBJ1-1	CASRGTGPGNTEAFF	TGTGCCAGCAGAGGGACAGGGCCGGGGAACACTGAAGCTTTCTTT
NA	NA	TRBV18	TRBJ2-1	CASSPLAVGEQFF	TGTGCCAGCTCACCATTAGCCGTGGGTGAGCAGTTCTTC
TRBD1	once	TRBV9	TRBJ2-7	CASSVGQGGAYEQYF	TGTGCCAGCAGCGTCGGACAGGGGGGAGCCTACGAGCAGTACTTC
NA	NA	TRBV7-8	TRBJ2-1	CASSLDIGVTYNEQFF	TGTGCCAGCAGCTTAGACATCGGGGTAACCTACAATGAGCAGTTCTTC
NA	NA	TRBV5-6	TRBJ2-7	CASSPRGGQRDYEQYF	TGTGCCAGCAGCCCAAGGGGGGGACAGAGAGATTACGAGCAGTACTTC
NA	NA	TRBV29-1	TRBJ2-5	CSVGSASGETQYF	TGCAGCGTTGGTAGCGCAAGTGGAGAGACCCAGTACTTC
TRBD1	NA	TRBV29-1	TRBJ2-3	CSVSKGTGWKDTQYF	TGCAGCGTTTCTAAAGGGACAGGGTGGAAAGATACGCAGTATTTT
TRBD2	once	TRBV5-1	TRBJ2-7	CASSLGGTSGRITYEQYF	TGCGCCAGCAGCTTGGGGGGGACTAGCGGGAGGATCACCTACGAGCAGTACTTC
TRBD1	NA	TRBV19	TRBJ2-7	CASSKLTGTGAYEQYF	TGTGCCAGTAGTAAACTTACCGGGACAGGGGCCTACGAGCAGTACTTC
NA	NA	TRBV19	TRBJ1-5	CASSIGGVYQPQHF	TGTGCCAGTAGTATAGGGGGAGTTTATCAGCCCCAGCATTTT
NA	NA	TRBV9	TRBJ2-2	CASSSRSHTGELFF	TGTGCCAGCAGCTCTAGGTCCCACACCGGGGAGCTGTTTTTT
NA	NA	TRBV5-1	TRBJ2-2	CASSFNRPNTGELFF	TGCGCCAGCAGCTTTAACAGACCGAACACCGGGGAGCTGTTTTTT